The T cell receptor beta chain described here comes from a study of early stage breast cancer tumors. The method was immunoSEQ multiplex PCR; TCRdb's version includes in-frame clones alone and lacks a portion of them. The sample lists 25,000 to 30,000 clones; roughly 55% were seen once. V shed 4 bases, J shed 2 bases, and the junction held 13 bases outside the gene matches. Germline loops: CDR1 MNHNS, CDR2 SASEGT. This CDR3 is built from 18 residues. Points on this clone: Its antigen is unknown.

The study's findings and limits: Tumors had approximately 2.7-fold higher T cell density and higher clonality than adjacent normal breast tissue. Bulk DNA sequencing of unsorted cells missed chain pairing and markers.

Sequenced material: breast tumor tissue. The clonotype was recovered from a person aged 45-65 years with breast cancer. The chain carries TRBV6-1 and TRBJ1-5; the match to TRBD1 covers 8 bases. The DNA of the CDR3 is TGTGCCAGCAGTGGGCACTGGACAGGGCTGAAAGGCAATCAGCCCCAGCATTTT. Translated: CASSGHWTGLKGNQPQHF.